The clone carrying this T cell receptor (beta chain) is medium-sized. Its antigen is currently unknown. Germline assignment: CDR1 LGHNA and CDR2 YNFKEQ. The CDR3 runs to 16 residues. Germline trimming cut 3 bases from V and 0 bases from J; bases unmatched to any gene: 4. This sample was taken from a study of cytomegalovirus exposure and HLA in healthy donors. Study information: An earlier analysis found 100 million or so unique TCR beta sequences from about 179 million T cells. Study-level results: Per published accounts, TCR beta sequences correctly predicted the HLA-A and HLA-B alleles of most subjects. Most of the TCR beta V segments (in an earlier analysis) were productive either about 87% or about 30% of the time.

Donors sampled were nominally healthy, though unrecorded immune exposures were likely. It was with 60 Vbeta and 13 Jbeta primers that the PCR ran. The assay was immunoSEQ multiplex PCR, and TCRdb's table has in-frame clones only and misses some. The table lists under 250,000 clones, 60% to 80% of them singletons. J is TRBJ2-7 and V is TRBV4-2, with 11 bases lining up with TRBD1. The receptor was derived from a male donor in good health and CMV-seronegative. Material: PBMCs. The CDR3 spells CASSQEGTGGSYEQYF. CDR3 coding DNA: TGTGCCAGCAGCCAGGAAGGGACAGGGGGCTCCTACGAGCAGTACTTC.